What follows is one TCR beta chain and its context. How the authors handled the data: For nucleated cells, counts were estimated from reference gene primer amplification. Sequencing used immunoSEQ multiplex PCR; TCRdb keeps in-frame clones, though not all of them. The V and J calls and clone size come from that table; D and trimming were worked out from the DNA. The sample includes 190,000 or so clones, 86% of them seen just once. The germline CDR1 and CDR2 sequences are MNHEY and SMNVEV (reference sequence). The CDR3 is made up of 19 amino acids. V was cut by 4 bases and J by 0 bases, with 25 bases left in between. The data stem from a study of blood T cell repertoires in COVID-19.

Sequencing was performed on peripheral blood. The chain uses TRBV27 and TRBJ2-7; D is possibly TRBD1 (6 bases). This TCR was sampled from a woman younger than 45 with active or convalescent COVID-19. The CDR3 nucleotides read TGTGCCAGCAGTTGGTCGGGTTCAGGGGCGCTTGGTATCTCCTACGAGCAGTACTTC. This encodes CASSWSGSGALGISYEQYF.